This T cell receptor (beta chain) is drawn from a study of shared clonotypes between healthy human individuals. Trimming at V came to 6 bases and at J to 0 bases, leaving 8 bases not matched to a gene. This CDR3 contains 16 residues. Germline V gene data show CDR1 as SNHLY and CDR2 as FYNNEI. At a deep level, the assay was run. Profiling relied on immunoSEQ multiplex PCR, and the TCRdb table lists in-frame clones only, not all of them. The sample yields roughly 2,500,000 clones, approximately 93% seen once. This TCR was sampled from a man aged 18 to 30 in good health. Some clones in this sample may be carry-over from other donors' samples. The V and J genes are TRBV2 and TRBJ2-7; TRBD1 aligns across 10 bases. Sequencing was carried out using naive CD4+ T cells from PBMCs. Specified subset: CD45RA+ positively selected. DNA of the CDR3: TGTGCCAGCAGCTTAACTCGGACAGGGGGCTCCTACGAGCAGTACTTC. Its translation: CASSLTRTGGSYEQYF. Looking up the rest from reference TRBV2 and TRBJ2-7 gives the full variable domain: EPEVTQTPSHQVTQMGQEVILRCVPISNHLYFYWYRQILGQKVEFLVSFYNNEISEKSEIFDDQFSVERPDGSNFTLKIRSTKLEDSAMYFCASSLTRTGGSYEQYFGPGTRLTVT.